This T cell receptor (beta chain) is drawn from a study of T-cell memory formation after mild COVID-19. About the research overall: Across donors, TCR clusters were largely donor specific. Study-wide results and limits: CD4/CD8 balance held among clones contracting day 15 to 85, and later expanders leaned CD4+.

There are a few counts of this clonotype. Antigen specificity is unknown. Employing constant-segment primers, 5'RACE generated TCR alpha and TCR beta cDNA libraries bearing sample barcodes and UMIs. TCRdb fed the 5' RACE reads into MiXCR, producing one record per CDR3 protein. The sample has 550,000 to 700,000 distinct CDR3 sequences, 15% to 20% seen once. Trimming shortened V by 5 bases and J by 5 bases, and 12 bases separated the two germline ends. In germline, CDR1 is DFQATT, CDR2 SNEGSKA (reference sequence). The CDR3 has 12 residues. Material: PBMCs or a T cell subset sorted from them (not recorded which). The clonotype originates from an adult woman who had mild COVID-19 (a few samples of this study predate the infection). Cell type and time point are not known. V usage is TRBV20-1 and J usage is TRBJ2-5; D not resolved. The CDR3 DNA sequence: TGCAGTGCTCGACCCGGTGGGGAGACCCAGTACTTC. Translation gives CSARPGGETQYF.